This T cell receptor beta chain comes out of a study of cytomegalovirus exposure and HLA in healthy donors. Overall study findings and caveats: The study recorded 150 to 200 TCR beta chains that were cytomegalovirus-associated. According to an earlier analysis, most TCR beta V segments yielded productive rearrangements about 90% or about 30% of the time.

This CDR3 has 16 amino acids. Trimming removed 2 bases from V and 2 bases from J; junction bases left unmatched: 9. CDR1 is SQVTM, CDR2 ANQGSEA, per germline. This PCR relied on a set of 60 Vbeta primers and 13 Jbeta primers. The data were produced by immunoSEQ multiplex PCR, yet TCRdb's version contains in-frame clones alone and is incomplete. The table includes approximately 210,000 clones, about 85% detected once. Details on this clone: Its matching antigen is unknown.

This TCR was sampled from a woman in her forties or fifties in good health and CMV-seropositive. The specimen sequenced was PBMCs. The rearrangement joins TRBV29-1 to TRBJ2-1, with 7 bases that match TRBD1. The CDR3, as DNA: TGCAGCGTTGAATCCATGACAGGGTCGGCCTACAATGAGCAGTTCTTC. Encoded protein: CSVESMTGSAYNEQFF.